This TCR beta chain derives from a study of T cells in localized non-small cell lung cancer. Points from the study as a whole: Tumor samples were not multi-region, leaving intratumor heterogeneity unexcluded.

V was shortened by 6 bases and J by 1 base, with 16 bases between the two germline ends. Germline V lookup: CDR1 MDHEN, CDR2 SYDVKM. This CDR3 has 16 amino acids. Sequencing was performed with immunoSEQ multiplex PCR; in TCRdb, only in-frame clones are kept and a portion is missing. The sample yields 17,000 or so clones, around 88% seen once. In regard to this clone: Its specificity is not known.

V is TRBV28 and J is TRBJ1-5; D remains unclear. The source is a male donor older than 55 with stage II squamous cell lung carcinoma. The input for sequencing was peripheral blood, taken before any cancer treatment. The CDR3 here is CASSRSSSGSNQPQHF. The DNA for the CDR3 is TGTGCCAGCAGCCGCTCGTCTTCGGGAAGCAATCAGCCCCAGCATTTT.